This T cell receptor (beta chain) was obtained from a study of control samples from healthy donors and cancer patients. There are 14 residues in the CDR3. The junction had 7 bases not matched to a gene; V was cut back by 5 bases and J by 9 bases. Germline V gene lookup returns CDR1 SEHNR and CDR2 FQNEAQ (reference sequence). Generated by immunoSEQ multiplex PCR, the TCRdb table keeps only in-frame clones and is missing some. The sample lists about 98,000 clones; 90% to 95% were seen once. This chain links TRBV7-9 with TRBJ2-1; 10 bases are shared with TRBD1. The sequenced sample was blood. The sequence was collected from a young woman in good health. As DNA, the CDR3 is TGTGCCAGCAGCCTGGGACAGGGGATCGGTGAGCAGTTCTTC. Amino acid sequence: CASSLGQGIGEQFF. The variable domain in full, with the rest retrieved from reference TRBV7-9 and TRBJ2-1, is DTGVSQNPRHKITKRGQNVTFRCDPISEHNRLYWYRQTLGQGPEFLTYFQNEAQLEKSRLLSDRFSAERPKGSFSTLEIQRTEQGDSAMYLCASSLGQGIGEQFFGPGTRLTVL.